These 21 T cell receptor beta chains came from one sample sequenced in a study of post-analysis software for immune sequencing data (dated by TCRdb to between 2014 and 2017). No antigen has been assigned to these receptors. The library was prepared using PCR. Sequenced using an Illumina HiSeq 2500. To reduce PCR and sequencing biases, unique molecular identifiers were incorporated into the TCR beta cDNA libraries. Clones were called with MiXCR by TCRdb after fastp trimmed the public reads at Q25, and only in-frame beta chains were retained. Each entry merges the rows of one CDR3 protein and shows their most common DNA and genes. A total of some 800,000 distinct CDR3 sequences appear in this sample, around 42% of them only once. Roughly 4.9% of the sample is taken by the ten largest. The full study reports these points: Patients showed significantly higher frequencies than controls for a handful of TRBV segments, among them TRBV5-6, TRBV5-1 and TRBV20-1.

Sequenced material: blood. These receptor sequences come from a girl aged 10 to 17 with multiple sclerosis.

The chain uses TRBV15 and TRBJ2-7, with D perhaps TRBD1 (5 bases). Looked up from germline, CDR1 is LNHNV and CDR2 is YYDKDF (reference sequence). The CDR3 totals 13 residues. Trimming removed 4 bases at V and 1 base at J, with 8 bases between. The CDR3 reads CATSTGRSYEQYF. The CDR3 region has the DNA TGTGCCACCAGCACAGGGCGGTCCTACGAGCAGTACTTC.

This clonotype occurred a few times. The CDR3 reads CASSLVDNDYEQYF. CDR3 DNA: TGTGCCAGCAGCTTAGTCGACAATGACTACGAGCAGTACTTC. V gene TRBV7-9 combines with J gene TRBJ2-7; no clear D gene. Trimming took 1 base from V and 3 from J, leaving 10 bases between them. This CDR3 is 14 amino acids long. The germline gives CDR1 SEHNR, CDR2 FQNEAQ (reference sequence).

The J gene is TRBJ2-6, the V gene TRBV24-1; the D is unclear. Trimming removed 12 bases at V and 0 bases at J, with 8 bases between. This CDR3 region has 13 residues. Germline V lookup: CDR1 KGHDR, CDR2 SFDVKD. The CDR3 region has the DNA TGTGCCGTACGGAACTCTGGGGCCAACGTCCTGACTTTC. Encoded protein: CAVRNSGANVLTF.

The chain couples TRBV6-5 to TRBJ1-5; possibly TRBD1 for D (5 bases). Germline V CDR1 and CDR2: MNHEY, SVGAGI. This CDR3 contains 14 residues. The ends were cut back, 6 bases at V and 6 bases at J, with 15 bases in the middle. CDR3 sequence: CASSPLTGGQPQHF. The CDR3, as DNA: TGTGCCAGCAGCCCCCTTACGGGGGGTCAGCCCCAGCATTTT.

In its sample, this clonotype was seen a few times. The chain employs TRBV20-1 and TRBJ2-7, with 9 positions matching TRBD1. Germline V gives CDR1 DFQATT, CDR2 SNEGSKA (reference sequence). This CDR3 spans 16 amino acids. V lost 0 bases, J lost 5 bases, and 11 bases stayed unmatched. CDR3 in DNA: TGCAGTGCTAGAGATTGGGACGGGACAGGGATGGACGAGCAGTACTTC. Amino acid sequence: CSARDWDGTGMDEQYF.

The chain couples TRBV7-2 to TRBJ2-1, with D possibly TRBD1 on 5 matching bases. Trimming cost V 1 base and J 3 bases, with 16 bases left between them. This CDR3 region has 17 residues. Germline V CDR1 and CDR2: SGHTA, FQGNSA. CDR3 in amino acids: CASSLVGQGVLYNEQFF. In DNA, the CDR3 is TGTGCCAGCAGCTTAGTCGGACAAGGAGTCCTCTACAATGAGCAGTTCTTC.

Only one count was recorded for this clonotype. The chain joins TRBV10-3 to TRBJ2-3; TRBD1 aligns across 8 bases. The CDR3 length is 14 residues. Germline V gene lookup returns CDR1 ENHRY and CDR2 SYGVKD. Trimming cost V 6 bases and J 2 bases; bases outside gene matches: 4. CDR3 loop: CAIRGQGATDTQYF. The CDR3 DNA is TGTGCCATCAGGGGGCAGGGGGCCACAGATACGCAGTATTTT.

The chain recombines TRBV27 with TRBJ2-7; D remains unclear. Trimming shortened V by 5 bases and J by 3 bases, and 14 bases separated the two germline ends. Per the germline V gene, CDR1 is MNHEY and CDR2 is SMNVEV (reference sequence). The CDR3 contains 14 residues. The CDR3 DNA sequence: TGTGCCAGCAGTCCCATGGGCCCCTTCTACGAGCAGTACTTC. It encodes CASSPMGPFYEQYF.

The chain employs TRBV7-8 and TRBJ2-5; maybe TRBD2 (5 bases). The better agreement between TRBJ2-7 and the DNA end casts doubt on the J call. CDR3 length: 13 residues. Germline CDR1 is SGHVS and CDR2 is FQNEAQ. The CDR3 sequence is CASSLVGGVEQYF. The CDR3 nucleotides are TGTGCCAGCAGCCTAGTCGGAGGAGTCGAGCAGTACTTC.

V and J are TRBV24-1 and TRBJ2-3; unclear D gene. This CDR3 is built from 13 residues. Germline lookup yields CDR1 KGHDR and CDR2 SFDVKD. The V end was cut by 7 bases, the J end by 2 bases, with 9 bases between. The CDR3 bases are TGTGCCACCAGAGCTCACACCACAGATACGCAGTATTTT. Residues: CATRAHTTDTQYF.

The V gene is TRBV12-3 or TRBV12-4, the J gene TRBJ2-1; TRBD2 agrees at 12 bases. This CDR3 has 16 amino acids. The J segment lost 8 bases and the V segment lost 7 bases, leaving 12 bases of the junction unmatched. CDR3 region: CASTTTNGLAGYEQFF. Here the CDR3 DNA reads TGTGCCAGCACCACCACCAATGGACTAGCGGGATATGAGCAGTTCTTC.

This rearrangement joins TRBV5-5 to TRBJ2-1; no clear D gene. The germline V gene has CDR1 SGHKS and CDR2 YYEKEE (reference sequence). This CDR3 is built from 16 residues. The V gene lost 2 bases and the J gene lost 0 bases, with 12 bases spanning the gap. The CDR3, as DNA: TGTGCCAGCAGCTTTGAGGCCAGGAGCTCCTACAATGAGCAGTTCTTC. Protein: CASSFEARSSYNEQFF.

J is TRBJ1-1 and V is TRBV6-1; D is uncertain. Trimming cost V 1 base and J 7 bases, with 7 bases left between them. The CDR3 is 12 residues long. CDR1 and CDR2 from the germline V gene are MNHNS and SASEGT. The CDR3 loop is CASSEGPHEAFF. CDR3 nucleotides: TGTGCCAGCAGTGAAGGGCCCCATGAAGCTTTCTTT.

This chain uses TRBV21-1 with TRBJ2-5; TRBD2, the table's D call, was not compared with the DNA. TRBV21-1 represents a pseudogene. This CDR3 has 15 residues. The DNA of the CDR3 is TGTGCCAGCTCCCGGGACAGCGGATTGAAAGAGACCCAGTACTTC. Translating gives CASSRDSGLKETQYF.

The chain carries TRBV6-5 and TRBJ2-1; D gene unclear. The CDR3 is 13 residues long. CDR1 and CDR2 (germline): MNHEY, SVGAGI. Trimming stripped 2 bases from V and 7 bases from J, with 9 bases between. DNA of the CDR3: TGTGCCAGCAGTTACACTGATGGTAATGAGCAGTTCTTC. It is translated as CASSYTDGNEQFF.

This clonotype was detected a few times. V is TRBV6-6 and J is TRBJ2-3; a weak D match, TRBD2 (6 bases). Per the germline V gene, CDR1 is MNHNY and CDR2 is SVGAGI (reference sequence). V shed 6 bases and J shed 5 bases, with 18 bases lying between them. This CDR3 has 15 amino acids. In DNA form, the CDR3 reads TGTGCCAGCAGCCCACTCGGAGGGATACAAGATACGCAGTATTTT. Its protein product is CASSPLGGIQDTQYF.

V gene TRBV5-1 combines with J gene TRBJ2-2; 7 bases are a match to TRBD2. The CDR3 is 16 amino acids. Trimming took 6 bases from V and 4 from J; bases not matched to a gene: 12. CDR1 and CDR2 (germline): SGHRS, YFSETQ. For the CDR3, the DNA is TGCGCCAGCACCCTAAGCGGGAACGGGGCCACCGGGGAGCTGTTTTTT. Protein product: CASTLSGNGATGELFF.

The genes are TRBV2 and TRBJ1-5; D uncertain. The CDR3 sequence is 15 residues long. Trimming cost V 4 bases and J 0 bases, with 10 bases left between them. Germline CDR1 and CDR2: SNHLY and FYNNEI. The CDR3 region is CASSVRDYSNQPQHF. CDR3 DNA: TGTGCCAGCAGTGTACGGGATTATAGCAATCAGCCCCAGCATTTT.

There are a few counts of this clonotype. The genes are TRBV7-9 and TRBJ1-4; TRBD1 is a possible D gene (5 bases). V lost 2 bases to trimming and J lost 5 bases, with 12 bases between them. Per the germline V gene, CDR1 is SEHNR and CDR2 is FQNEAQ (reference sequence). The CDR3 covers 15 residues. Here the CDR3 DNA reads TGTGCCAGCAGCTTATTCGTGTGGGGGAATGAAAAACTGTTTTTT. Residues: CASSLFVWGNEKLFF.

The chain links TRBV7-2 to TRBJ1-5; no firm D call. Trimming removed 7 bases from V and 6 bases from J, with 13 bases in between. The V gene's germline CDR1 is SGHTA and CDR2 FQGNSA. CDR3 size: 13 residues. CDR3 DNA sequence: TGTGCCAGCACCCTCTTTAGTGGTCAGCCCCAGCATTTT. Translated, it gives CASTLFSGQPQHF. Using reference TRBV7-2 and TRBJ1-5 for the parts outside the CDR3, the full variable domain is GAGVSQSPSNKVTEKGKDVELRCDPISGHTALYWYRQSLGQGLEFLIYFQGNSAPDKSGLPSDRFSAERTGGSVSTLTIQRTQQEDSAVYLCASTLFSGQPQHFGDGTRLSIL.

This clonotype was counted between two and nine times. J is TRBJ1-5 and V is TRBV20-1, with TRBD1 as a possible D gene (5 bases). In germline, CDR1 is DFQATT, CDR2 SNEGSKA (reference sequence). This CDR3 spans 15 amino acids. Trimming shortened V by 0 bases and J by 4 bases, and 13 bases separated the two germline ends. The CDR3, as DNA: TGCAGTGCTAGAGACCCCGGGGCGGCTAATCAGCCCCAGCATTTT. Protein: CSARDPGAANQPQHF.